Sequencing of this T cell receptor beta chain was carried out in a study of blood T cell repertoires in COVID-19. Study at large: The study drew acute and convalescent COVID-19 samples from the United States, Italy and Spain. PBMCs, B-cell-depleted T cells, or T cells were the source of the cDNA or gDNA that made up the material.

The data were produced by immunoSEQ multiplex PCR, yet TCRdb's version contains in-frame clones alone and is incomplete. The table has over 150,000 clones, approximately 82% seen once. Cohort allocation depended upon clinical history that participants reported. What the recovered Cohort 3 donors had was two negative PCRs, clearance, or symptom resolution. The trim removed 6 bases at V and 4 bases at J, leaving 4 bases unmatched. The germline V gene has CDR1 MDHEN and CDR2 SYDVKM. The CDR3 has 13 residues. The clonotype originates from a woman in her fifties or sixties who had recovered from COVID-19. Sequencing used PBMCs or T cells enriched from blood (not recorded which). The J gene is TRBJ2-7, the V gene TRBV28; 9 bases are a match to TRBD1. The CDR3 nucleotides read TGTGCCAGCAGGGGACAGGGAGATTACGAGCAGTACTTC. Protein sequence: CASRGQGDYEQYF.